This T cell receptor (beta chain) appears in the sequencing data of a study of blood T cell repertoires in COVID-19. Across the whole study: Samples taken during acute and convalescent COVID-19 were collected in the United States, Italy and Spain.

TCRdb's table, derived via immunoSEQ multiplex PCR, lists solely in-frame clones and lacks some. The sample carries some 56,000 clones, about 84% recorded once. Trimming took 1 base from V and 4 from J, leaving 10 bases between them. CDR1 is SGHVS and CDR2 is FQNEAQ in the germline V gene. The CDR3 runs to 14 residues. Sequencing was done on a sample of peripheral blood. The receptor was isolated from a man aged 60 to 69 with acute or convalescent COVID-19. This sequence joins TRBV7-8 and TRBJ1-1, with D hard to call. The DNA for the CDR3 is TGTGCCAGCAGCTTAGGAGGGCGGGGCACTGAAGCTTTCTTT. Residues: CASSLGGRGTEAFF.